These 22 T cell receptor beta chains were all obtained from the same sample, sequenced in a study of radiotherapy plus CTLA-4 blockade in lung cancer. Sequenced by immunoSEQ multiplex PCR; TCRdb stores in-frame clones only, minus some. The sample carries over 70,000 clones, approximately 83% recorded once. The material was peripheral blood, obtained from a patient treated with radiotherapy plus ipilimumab. The source of these receptors is a human donor with non-small cell lung cancer who had a partial response to radiotherapy plus ipilimumab.

The V call is TRBV18, the J call TRBJ1-1; 9 bases line up with TRBD1. Germline V gives CDR1 KGHSH, CDR2 LQKENI. CDR3 length: 13 residues. V trimming: 4 bases; J trimming: 8 bases; junction bases outside the gene matches: 5. The CDR3: CASSRDRANEAFF. The CDR3 bases are TGTGCCAGCTCACGGGACAGGGCCAACGAAGCTTTCTTT.

This chain uses TRBV28 with TRBJ1-2, with TRBD1 matching over 8 bases. The CDR3 has 15 amino acids. Germline loops: CDR1 MDHEN, CDR2 SYDVKM. V gave up 7 bases and J gave up 4 bases; unmatched junction bases: 11. For the CDR3, the DNA is TGTGCCAGCACCGGAAGGACAGGGAACTTCTATGGCTACACCTTC. This codes for CASTGRTGNFYGYTF.

The V and J genes are TRBV6-5 and TRBJ1-2; D unresolved. V lost 0 bases to trimming and J lost 5 bases, with 13 bases between them. Germline CDR1 reads MNHEY; CDR2 reads SVGAGI. CDR3 length: 15 residues. This chain's CDR3 is CASSYSPPGQYGYTF. CDR3 bases: TGTGCCAGCAGTTACTCGCCGCCAGGCCAATATGGCTACACCTTC.

The chain recombines TRBV18 with TRBJ2-7; the D gene is possibly TRBD2 (5 bases). Germline CDR1 is KGHSH and CDR2 is LQKENI. This CDR3 region has 14 residues. Trimming shortened V by 6 bases and J by 1 base, and 13 bases separated the two germline ends. This CDR3 reads CASSNSGISYEQYF. CDR3 nucleotide sequence: TGTGCCAGCTCGAACTCGGGGATTTCCTACGAGCAGTACTTC.

This clone was found once. The chain combines TRBV13 with TRBJ2-7; 7 bases are a match to TRBD1. The germline gives CDR1 PRHDT, CDR2 FYEKMQ (reference sequence). The CDR3 has 15 residues. Unmatched junction bases numbered 5, after V lost 0 bases and J lost 3 bases. CDR3 coding DNA: TGTGCCAGCAGCTTAGGCCGGGACAGAGGCTACGAGCAGTACTTC. Amino acids: CASSLGRDRGYEQYF.

V and J are TRBV13 and TRBJ1-6; TRBD1 agrees at 10 bases. CDR1 is PRHDT, CDR2 FYEKMQ, per germline (reference sequence). There are 13 residues in the CDR3. The ends lost 5 bases at V and 13 bases at J; junction bases unmatched: 5. CDR3 bases: TGTGCCAGCAGCCAAAGGGACAGGGGCCCCCTCCACTTT. It translates to CASSQRDRGPLHF.

The CDR3 DNA is TGTGCCAGCAGTGATAGGGGTCCTGGGGCCAACGTCCTGACTTTC. Amino acids: CASSDRGPGANVLTF. The chain uses TRBV6-1 and TRBJ2-6; D possibly corresponds to TRBD1 (5 bases). Germline CDR1 is MNHNS and CDR2 is SASEGT. Trimming removed 3 bases from V and 2 bases from J, with 8 bases in between. This CDR3 region has 15 residues.

This clone came up once. For the CDR3, the DNA is TGCGCCAGCAACCAAAGCGGGGCAGTTAGCACAGATACGCAGTATTTT. Residues: CASNQSGAVSTDTQYF. The chain links TRBV5-1 to TRBJ2-3, with 7 bases identical to TRBD2. Germline trimming cut 6 bases from V and 0 bases from J; bases unmatched to any gene: 10. Germline loops: CDR1 SGHRS, CDR2 YFSETQ. The CDR3 is 16 residues long.

This rearrangement joins TRBV6-6 to TRBJ2-2, with D unclear. V was cut by 3 bases and J by 1 base, with 3 bases left in between. Per the germline V gene, CDR1 is MNHNY and CDR2 is SVGAGI (reference sequence). The CDR3 length is 13 residues. Written as DNA, the CDR3 is TGTGCCAGCAGTTATCTGAACACCGGGGAGCTGTTTTTT. Residues: CASSYLNTGELFF.

The V gene is TRBV6-4, the J gene TRBJ2-1, with 10 bases lining up with TRBD1. Germline lookup yields CDR1 MRHNA and CDR2 SNTAGT. There are 16 residues in the CDR3. J gave up 8 bases and V 8 bases, and 15 bases lay outside the gene matches. The CDR3 is CASSRLPGQGLYEQFF. CDR3 in DNA: TGTGCCAGCTCCCGACTACCGGGACAGGGGCTCTATGAGCAGTTCTTC.

V and J are TRBV7-2 and TRBJ1-5; a weak D match, TRBD1 (5 bases). Trimming shortened V by 0 bases and J by 2 bases, and 11 bases separated the two germline ends. This CDR3 is 16 amino acids long. The germline gives CDR1 SGHTA, CDR2 FQGNSA. For the CDR3, the DNA is TGTGCCAGCAGCTTAGCATACAGGACCCGCAATCAGCCCCAGCATTTT. Protein sequence: CASSLAYRTRNQPQHF. Variable domain in full (rest from reference TRBV7-2 and TRBJ1-5): GAGVSQSPSNKVTEKGKDVELRCDPISGHTALYWYRQSLGQGLEFLIYFQGNSAPDKSGLPSDRFSAERTGGSVSTLTIQRTQQEDSAVYLCASSLAYRTRNQPQHFGDGTRLSIL.

The chain employs TRBV5-1 and TRBJ2-1; TRBD2 agrees at 10 bases. From germline, CDR1 is SGHRS and CDR2 YFSETQ. The CDR3 covers 20 residues. The V segment lost 4 bases and the J segment 0 bases; nucleotides outside the gene matches: 16. In nucleotides, the CDR3 is TGCGCCAGCAGCCCGGTGGGCCGCCAGCGGGAGGGAAGCTCCTACAATGAGCAGTTCTTC. Amino acids: CASSPVGRQREGSSYNEQFF.

A few counts support this clone. The chain uses TRBV4-3 and TRBJ1-2; tentatively, D is TRBD1 (5 bases). CDR1 and CDR2 (germline): LGHNA, YSLEER. CDR3 length: 17 amino acids. Deletions cut 4 bases from V and 0 bases from J, with 18 bases between. DNA of the CDR3: TGCGCCAGCAGCCGAAGCGGGACGTCTCCAGCTAACTATGGCTACACCTTC. Protein product: CASSRSGTSPANYGYTF.

Concerning this clone itself: The same CDR3 arises from other DNA sequences in this sample as well. The V and J genes are TRBV5-1 and TRBJ1-5; TRBD1 agrees at 8 bases. CDR1 is SGHRS and CDR2 is YFSETQ in the germline V gene. This CDR3 contains 14 residues. Losses at the gene ends were 4 bases for V and 7 bases for J; bases not matched to a gene: 7. This CDR3 is CASSPQGVGQPQHF. The CDR3 DNA reads as TGCGCCAGCAGCCCACAGGGGGTTGGACAGCCCCAGCATTTT.

As to this clone: Other nucleotide sequences from this sample produce the same CDR3. This chain connects TRBV6-6 to TRBJ1-1; TRBD1 matches 11 bases. The J segment lost 11 bases and the V segment lost 4 bases, leaving 9 bases of the junction unmatched. The CDR3 loop spans 14 amino acids. Germline V lookup: CDR1 MNHNY, CDR2 SVGAGI (reference sequence). The CDR3 region is CASSSPGQGVRAFF. In DNA, the CDR3 is TGTGCCAGCAGTTCCCCGGGACAGGGGGTTCGCGCTTTCTTT.

The V gene is TRBV6-1, the J gene TRBJ1-5; no definite D call. CDR1 and CDR2 (germline): MNHNS, SASEGT. Trimming cost V 2 bases and J 7 bases, with 15 bases left between them. There are 15 residues in the CDR3. The CDR3 loop reads CASSESLTGRQPQHF. CDR3 DNA sequence: TGTGCCAGCAGTGAAAGTTTAACGGGGAGGCAGCCCCAGCATTTT.

The chain combines TRBV6-1 with TRBJ2-3; tentatively, D is TRBD2 (6 bases). V lost 6 bases and J lost 4, with 14 bases in between. Germline V gives CDR1 MNHNS, CDR2 SASEGT. This CDR3 is 14 amino acids long. CDR3 in DNA: TGTGCCAGCAGCCGTGCGGGGACTCCAGATACGCAGTATTTT. This sequence encodes CASSRAGTPDTQYF.

In regard to this clone: A read error may account for a junction end that differs from germline. This rearrangement joins TRBV7-9 to TRBJ1-1; 7 bases align to TRBD1. Germline-derived CDR1 and CDR2 are SEHNR and FQNEAQ (reference sequence). The CDR3 has 12 residues. Here the CDR3 reads CASSYGQDYYRF. CDR3 in DNA: TGTGCCAGCAGCTACGGACAGGACTACTACCGGTTT.

This clone was detected only once. The chain employs TRBV28 and TRBJ1-2; TRBD1 might be the D (5 bases). Trimming stripped 2 bases from V and 8 bases from J, with 9 bases between. This CDR3 has 12 residues. Germline loops: CDR1 MDHEN, CDR2 SYDVKM. CDR3 region: CASSLTSGGYTF. CDR3 coding DNA: TGTGCCAGCAGTTTAACTTCAGGGGGCTACACCTTC.

This clone was counted between two and nine times. V usage is TRBV7-9 and J usage is TRBJ1-4; no reliable D call. The CDR3 covers 15 residues. The germline gives CDR1 SEHNR, CDR2 FQNEAQ (reference sequence). V lost 1 base and J 4 bases, leaving 10 bases between the germline ends. CDR3 DNA sequence: TGTGCCAGCAGCTTAGGGGCGGGGAGTAATGAAAAACTGTTTTTT. It translates to CASSLGAGSNEKLFF.

This sequence joins TRBV2 and TRBJ2-1, with 7 bases matching TRBD2. CDR1 is SNHLY, CDR2 FYNNEI, per germline. V trimming: 8 bases; J trimming: 4 bases; junction bases outside the gene matches: 8. CDR3 length: 14 amino acids. The CDR3 sequence: CASPFPSGYNEQFF. The CDR3, as DNA: TGTGCCAGCCCTTTTCCTAGCGGATACAATGAGCAGTTCTTC.

J is TRBJ2-7 and V is TRBV5-4, with D tentatively TRBD2 (5 bases). V gave up 1 base and J gave up 6 bases, with 11 bases separating them. The V gene's germline CDR1 is SGHNT and CDR2 YYREEE (reference sequence). This CDR3 comprises 13 residues. The CDR3 nucleotides read TGTGCCAGCAGCTTGATGGGGAGCATCGAGCAGTACTTC. This sequence encodes CASSLMGSIEQYF.